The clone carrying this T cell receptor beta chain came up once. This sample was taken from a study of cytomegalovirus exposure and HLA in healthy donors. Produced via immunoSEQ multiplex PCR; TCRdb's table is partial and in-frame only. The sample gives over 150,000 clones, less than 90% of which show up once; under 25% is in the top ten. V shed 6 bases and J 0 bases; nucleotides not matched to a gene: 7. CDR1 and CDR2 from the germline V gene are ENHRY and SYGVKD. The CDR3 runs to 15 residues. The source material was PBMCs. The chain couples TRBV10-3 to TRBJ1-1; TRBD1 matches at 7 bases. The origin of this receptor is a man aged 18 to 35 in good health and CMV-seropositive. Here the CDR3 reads CAIRRGPLVNTEAFF. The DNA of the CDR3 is TGTGCCATCAGAAGGGGGCCTTTGGTGAACACTGAAGCTTTCTTT.